This entry concerns a single TCR beta chain. Its antigen is not identified. Other DNA sequences of this sample code for an identical CDR3. These data are taken from a study of OX40 agonist ivuxolimab in advanced cancers. Study at large: Ivuxolimab, an antibody that agonizes OX40 (CD134), was administered to the patients. Points from the study as a whole: Expanded peripheral T cells had an undetermined antigen specificity.

Assay used: immunoSEQ multiplex PCR; TCRdb lists only in-frame clones, some missing. The sample lists roughly 48,000 clones, approximately 84% seen once, with about 1.1% in the top ten. The material was CD4+ or CD8+ T cells sorted from blood, obtained in a trial of the OX40 agonist ivuxolimab. The source of this sequence is an adult with an advanced solid tumor such as melanoma, head and neck, liver or kidney cancer.

The chain's CDR3 is CASSSTDTQYF. CDR3 DNA: TGTGCCAGCAGCTCTACAGATACGCAGTATTTT. The chain joins TRBV5-4 to TRBJ2-3, with unresolved D. This CDR3 is built from 11 residues. CDR1 is SGHNT and CDR2 is YYREEE in the germline V gene (reference sequence). V gave up 3 bases and J gave up 3 bases, with 2 bases separating them.